The next 5 T cell receptor beta chains were all read from a single sample in a study of control samples from healthy donors and cancer patients. The method was immunoSEQ multiplex PCR; TCRdb's version includes in-frame clones alone and lacks a portion of them. Altogether approximately 150,000 clones are present, roughly 88% being singletons, with the ten largest covering more than 1.5%. The sample consisted of blood. Receptor source: a man aged 18 to 29 in good health.

This clone was observed a few times. The V gene is TRBV6-5, the J gene TRBJ2-5; 10 bases are shared with TRBD2. This CDR3 is built from 15 residues. Trimming at V came to 6 bases and at J to 5 bases, leaving 9 bases not matched to a gene. Germline assignment: CDR1 MNHEY and CDR2 SVGAGI. CDR3 amino acids: CASSRSGGAGETQYF. CDR3 in DNA: TGTGCCAGCAGCCGCAGCGGGGGGGCCGGGGAGACCCAGTACTTC.

CDR3: CASSLWSGRTEAFF. CDR3 bases: TGTGCCAGCAGCCTGTGGTCAGGGAGAACTGAAGCTTTCTTT. The rearrangement uses TRBV6-2 or TRBV6-3 and TRBJ1-1, with TRBD1 as a possible D gene (5 bases). This CDR3 region has 14 residues. V lost 6 bases to trimming and J lost 5 bases, with 16 bases between them. CDR1 is MNHEY and CDR2 is SVGEGT in the germline V gene.

The chain carries TRBV19 and TRBJ2-3, with a tentative D call TRBD2 (5 bases). Trimming took off 1 base at V and 5 bases at J, with 7 bases between the two ends. The CDR3 has 13 residues. Germline CDR1 reads LNHDA; CDR2 reads SQIVND (reference sequence). CDR3 in amino acids: CASSIGGRDTQYF. CDR3 in DNA: TGTGCCAGTAGTATAGGAGGGAGAGATACGCAGTATTTT.

The chain uses TRBV11-2 and TRBJ2-3, with D possibly matching TRBD2 (6 bases). Germline CDR1 reads SGHAT; CDR2 reads FQNNGV. The CDR3 covers 15 residues. V lost 1 base and J lost 2, with 10 bases in between. The chain's CDR3 is CASSLVGTVTDTQYF. CDR3 coding DNA: TGTGCCAGCAGCTTAGTCGGGACTGTCACAGATACGCAGTATTTT.

This chain uses TRBV19 with TRBJ1-6, with TRBD1 identical over 8 bases. The CDR3 is made up of 15 amino acids. After removal of 0 bases from V and 7 bases from J, the junction contained 2 bases not matched to a gene. Germline values: CDR1 LNHDA, CDR2 SQIVND (reference sequence). CDR3 DNA sequence: TGTGCCAGTAGTATAGAGACAGGGGAGAATTCACCCCTCCACTTT. Translating gives CASSIETGENSPLHF.